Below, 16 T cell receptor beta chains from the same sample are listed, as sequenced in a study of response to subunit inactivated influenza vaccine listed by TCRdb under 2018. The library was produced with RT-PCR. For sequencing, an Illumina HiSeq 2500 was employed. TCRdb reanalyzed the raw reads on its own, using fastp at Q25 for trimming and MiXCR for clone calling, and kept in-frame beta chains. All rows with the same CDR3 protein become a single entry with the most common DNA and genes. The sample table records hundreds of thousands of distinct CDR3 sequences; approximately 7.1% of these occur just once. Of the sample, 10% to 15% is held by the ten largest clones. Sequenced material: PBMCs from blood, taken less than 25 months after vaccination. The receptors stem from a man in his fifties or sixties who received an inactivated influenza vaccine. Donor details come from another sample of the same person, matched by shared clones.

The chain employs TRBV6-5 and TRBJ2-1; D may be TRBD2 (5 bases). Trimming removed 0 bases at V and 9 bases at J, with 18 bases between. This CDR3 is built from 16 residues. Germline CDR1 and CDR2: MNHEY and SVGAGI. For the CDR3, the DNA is TGTGCCAGCAGTTACTCGACGCTAGCTCTAGGCAGTGAGCAGTTCTTC. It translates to CASSYSTLALGSEQFF.

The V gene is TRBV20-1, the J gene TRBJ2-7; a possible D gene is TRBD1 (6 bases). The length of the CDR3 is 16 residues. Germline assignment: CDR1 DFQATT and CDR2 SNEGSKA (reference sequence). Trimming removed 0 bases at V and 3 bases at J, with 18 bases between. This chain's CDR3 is CSAREGAQGINYEQYF. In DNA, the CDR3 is TGCAGTGCTAGAGAGGGGGCCCAGGGGATAAACTACGAGCAGTACTTC.

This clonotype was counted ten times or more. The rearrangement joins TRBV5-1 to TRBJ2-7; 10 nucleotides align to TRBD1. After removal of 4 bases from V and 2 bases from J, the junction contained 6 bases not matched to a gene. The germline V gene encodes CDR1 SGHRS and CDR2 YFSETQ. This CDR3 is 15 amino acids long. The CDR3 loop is CASSAGTGVTYEQYF. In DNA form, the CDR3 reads TGCGCCAGCAGCGCAGGGACAGGGGTAACCTACGAGCAGTACTTC.

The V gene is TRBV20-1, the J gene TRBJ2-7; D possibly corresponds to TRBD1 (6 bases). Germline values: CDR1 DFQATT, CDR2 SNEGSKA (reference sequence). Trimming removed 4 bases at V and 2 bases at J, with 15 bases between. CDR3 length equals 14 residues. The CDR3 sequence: CSAIDRRRTYEQYF. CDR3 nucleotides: TGCAGTGCTATCGACAGGAGACGGACCTACGAGCAGTACTTC.

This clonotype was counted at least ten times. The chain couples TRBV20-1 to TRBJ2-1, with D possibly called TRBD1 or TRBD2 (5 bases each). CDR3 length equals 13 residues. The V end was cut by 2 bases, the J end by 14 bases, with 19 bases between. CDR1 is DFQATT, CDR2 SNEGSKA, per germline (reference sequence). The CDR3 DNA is TGCAGTGCTAGATTCCTCCATGGGACCGGGGAGTTCTTC. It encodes CSARFLHGTGEFF.

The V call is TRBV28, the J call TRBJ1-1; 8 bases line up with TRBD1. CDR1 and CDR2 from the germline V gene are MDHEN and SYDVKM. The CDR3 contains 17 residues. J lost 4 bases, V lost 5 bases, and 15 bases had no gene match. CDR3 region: CASSTRTGRRVGTEAFF. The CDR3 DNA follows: TGTGCCAGCAGTACTCGGACAGGGCGAAGAGTTGGCACTGAAGCTTTCTTT.

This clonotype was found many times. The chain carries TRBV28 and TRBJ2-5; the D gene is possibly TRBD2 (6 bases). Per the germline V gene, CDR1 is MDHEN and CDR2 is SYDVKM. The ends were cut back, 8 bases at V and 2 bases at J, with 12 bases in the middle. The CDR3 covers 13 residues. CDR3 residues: CASGEDSQETQYF. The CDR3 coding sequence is TGTGCCAGCGGGGAGGACTCGCAAGAGACCCAGTACTTC.

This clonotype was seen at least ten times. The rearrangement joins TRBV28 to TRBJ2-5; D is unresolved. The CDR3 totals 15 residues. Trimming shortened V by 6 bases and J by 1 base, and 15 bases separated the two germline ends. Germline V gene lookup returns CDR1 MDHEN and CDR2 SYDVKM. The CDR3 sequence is CASSYERLLQETQYF. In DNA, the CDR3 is TGTGCCAGCAGCTATGAGAGGCTTCTCCAAGAGACCCAGTACTTC.

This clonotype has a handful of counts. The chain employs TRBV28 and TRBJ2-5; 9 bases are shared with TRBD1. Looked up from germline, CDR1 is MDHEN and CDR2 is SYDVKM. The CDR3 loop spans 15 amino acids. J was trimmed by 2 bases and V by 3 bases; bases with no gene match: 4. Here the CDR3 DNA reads TGTGCCAGCAGTTTCGGGACAGGGTCACAAGAGACCCAGTACTTC. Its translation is CASSFGTGSQETQYF.

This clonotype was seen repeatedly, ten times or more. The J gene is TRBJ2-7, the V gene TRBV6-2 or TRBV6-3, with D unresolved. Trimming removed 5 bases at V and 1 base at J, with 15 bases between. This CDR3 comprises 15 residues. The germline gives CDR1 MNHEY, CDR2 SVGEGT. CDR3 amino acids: CASSLSPDRSYEQYF. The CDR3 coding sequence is TGTGCCAGCAGTCTCTCCCCGGATCGATCCTACGAGCAGTACTTC.

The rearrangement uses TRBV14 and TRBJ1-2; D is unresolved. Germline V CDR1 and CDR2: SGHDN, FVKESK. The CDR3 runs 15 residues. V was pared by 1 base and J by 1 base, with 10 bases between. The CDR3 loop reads CASSQVAGSNYGYTF. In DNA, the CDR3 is TGTGCCAGCAGCCAAGTTGCTGGCAGTAACTATGGCTACACCTTC.

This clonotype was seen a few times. CDR3 in amino acids: CASSIAKGRLETQYF. CDR3 nucleotide sequence: TGTGCCAGTAGTATAGCAAAGGGACGGCTGGAGACCCAGTACTTC. The J gene is TRBJ2-5, the V gene TRBV19; TRBD1 or TRBD2 may be the D gene (5 bases each). In germline, CDR1 is LNHDA, CDR2 SQIVND (reference sequence). Trimming left V 1 base short and J 5 bases short, with 14 bases between. This CDR3 is 15 amino acids long.

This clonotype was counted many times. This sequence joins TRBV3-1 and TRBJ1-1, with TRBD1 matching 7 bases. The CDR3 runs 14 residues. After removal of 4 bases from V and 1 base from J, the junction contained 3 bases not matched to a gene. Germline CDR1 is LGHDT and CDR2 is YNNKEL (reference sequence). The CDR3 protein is CASSRGQPNTEAFF. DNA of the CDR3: TGTGCCAGCAGCCGGGGACAGCCGAACACTGAAGCTTTCTTT. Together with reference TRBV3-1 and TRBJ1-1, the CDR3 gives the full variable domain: DTAVSQTPKYLVTQMGNDKSIKCEQNLGHDTMYWYKQDSKKFLKIMFSYNNKELIINETVPNRFSPKSPDKAHLNLHINSLELGDSAVYFCASSRGQPNTEAFFGQGTRLTVV.

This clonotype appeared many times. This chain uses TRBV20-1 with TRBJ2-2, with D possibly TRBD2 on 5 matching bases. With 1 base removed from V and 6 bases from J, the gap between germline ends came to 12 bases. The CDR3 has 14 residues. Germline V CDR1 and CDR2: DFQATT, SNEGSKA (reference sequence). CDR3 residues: CSARVLRDPGELFF. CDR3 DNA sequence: TGCAGTGCTAGAGTACTGAGGGATCCCGGGGAGCTGTTTTTT.

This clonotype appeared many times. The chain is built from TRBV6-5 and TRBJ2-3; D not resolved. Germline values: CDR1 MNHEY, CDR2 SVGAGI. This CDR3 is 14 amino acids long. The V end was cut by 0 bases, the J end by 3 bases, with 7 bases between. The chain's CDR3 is CASSYSGRTDTQYF. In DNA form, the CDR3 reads TGTGCCAGCAGTTACTCAGGGCGGACAGATACGCAGTATTTT.

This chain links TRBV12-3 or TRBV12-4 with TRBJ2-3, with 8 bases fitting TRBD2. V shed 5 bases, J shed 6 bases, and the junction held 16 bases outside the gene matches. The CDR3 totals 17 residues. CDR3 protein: CASSPRGSGARIDTQYF. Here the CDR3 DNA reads TGTGCCAGCAGTCCCCGGGGTAGCGGGGCCAGAATCGATACGCAGTATTTT.